This record looks at one T cell receptor beta chain sequence and its context. Its antigen is still unknown. This entry is derived from a study of CXCR3-negative and CXCR3-positive naive CD8 T cells. Germline-derived CDR1 and CDR2 are LGHNA and YSLEER. CDR3 size: 15 residues. The method, 5' RACE with UMI labels, was used to prepare the TRB cDNA libraries. TCRdb re-called the 5' RACE reads; every CDR3 protein appears as one record, without DNA. The sample's table shows about 120,000 distinct CDR3 sequences. Study-level results: Naive cells, whether CXCR3-negative or CXCR3-positive, had similar TRBV-TRBJ usage, while memory cells differed. The study found more hydrophobic TRB CDR3s in CXCR3-positive naive cells than in CXCR3-negative naive cells.

This sequence joins TRBV4-3 and TRBJ1-4. The TCR was taken from a human donor in good health. Some clones in this sample may be carry-over from other donors' samples. What was sequenced was naive CXCR3+ CD8+ T cells from blood. Noted subset: CD45RO-CCR7+CD27+CD95- naive CD8+ T cells expressing CXCR3 (TNR3+). CDR3 region: CASSQEVEYNEKLFF.